Below are 8 T cell receptor beta chains sequenced from a single sample in a study of shared clonotypes between healthy human individuals. Assay: immunoSEQ multiplex PCR; the TCRdb copy retains only in-frame clones and omits some. This sample has about 2 million clones, with 85% to 95% found just once. The specimen was naive CD4+ T cells sorted from blood. Subset described: CD45RA+ positively selected. These receptors were obtained from a man between 18 and 35 years old in good health.

This chain uses TRBV5-6 with TRBJ2-3; 10 nucleotides align to TRBD1. The CDR3 sequence is 14 residues long. Germline CDR1 is SGHDT and CDR2 is YYEEEE. V gave up 4 bases and J gave up 8 bases; unmatched junction bases: 7. The CDR3 bases are TGTGCCAGCAGCGAGCGACAGGGGGCGGCTACGCAGTATTTT. Translated, it gives CASSERQGAATQYF.

J is TRBJ1-6 and V is TRBV6-5, with D perhaps matching TRBD1 (5 bases). CDR1 and CDR2 (germline): MNHEY, SVGAGI. Between the trimmed V and J ends, which lost 2 bases and 2 bases, there was a span of 7 bases. The CDR3 has 15 amino acids. CDR3 DNA sequence: TGTGCCAGCAGTTACGACAGTACCTATAATTCACCCCTCCACTTT. This codes for CASSYDSTYNSPLHF.

The chain uses TRBV5-4 and TRBJ1-4; D remains unclear. The germline V gene has CDR1 SGHNT and CDR2 YYREEE (reference sequence). The germline V and J ends were trimmed by 2 bases and 0 bases, with 11 bases remaining between them. This CDR3 region has 16 residues. In DNA form, the CDR3 reads TGTGCCAGCAGCTTAGGAGGAACCGCAACTAATGAAAAACTGTTTTTT. This encodes CASSLGGTATNEKLFF.

The V gene is TRBV29-1, the J gene TRBJ1-1; tentative D call: TRBD1 (6 bases). Germline V CDR1 and CDR2: SQVTM, ANQGSEA. CDR3 size: 14 residues. V lost 6 bases and J lost 0, with 14 bases in between. The DNA for the CDR3 is TGCAGCGTCGATACAGGGCTGATGAACACTGAAGCTTTCTTT. Protein: CSVDTGLMNTEAFF.

The chain recombines TRBV4-1 with TRBJ2-5; TRBD1 aligns across 12 bases. This CDR3 has 15 amino acids. The germline V gene has CDR1 MGHRA and CDR2 YSYEKL. V gave up 4 bases and J gave up 4 bases; unmatched junction bases: 4. The CDR3 region has the DNA TGCGCCAGCAGCCTGGGACAGGGGGCGATAGAGACCCAGTACTTC. This translates into CASSLGQGAIETQYF.

The chain has TRBV6-5 and TRBJ2-1; 10 bases are shared with TRBD2. This CDR3 comprises 15 residues. From germline, CDR1 is MNHEY and CDR2 SVGAGI. V lost 7 bases to trimming and J lost 4 bases; unmatched junction nucleotides: 7. In DNA form, the CDR3 reads TGTGCCAGCAAACCCGGGACTAGCGTATACAATGAGCAGTTCTTC. Its translation is CASKPGTSVYNEQFF.

The chain couples TRBV6-1 to TRBJ1-2, with D possibly being TRBD1 (6 bases). Per the germline V gene, CDR1 is MNHNS and CDR2 is SASEGT. This CDR3 is built from 13 residues. V lost 5 bases to trimming and J lost 4 bases, with 11 bases between them. The CDR3 reads CASSITDSYGYTF. For the CDR3, the DNA is TGTGCCAGCAGTATAACGGACAGCTATGGCTACACCTTC.

J is TRBJ2-7 and V is TRBV30; 9 nucleotides align to TRBD1. CDR1 GTSNPN and CDR2 SVGIG come from the germline V gene (reference sequence). The CDR3 covers 13 residues. The ends lost 7 bases at V and 6 bases at J; junction bases unmatched: 10. CDR3 sequence (DNA): TGTGCCTCGACAGGGGGATCGGCGGGCGAGCAGTACTTC. It is translated as CASTGGSAGEQYF.